Below are 28 T cell receptor beta chains sequenced from a single sample in a study of esophageal squamous cell carcinoma under preoperative chemotherapy. TCRdb fed the PCR reads into MiXCR, producing one record per CDR3 protein. The sample contains about 18,000 distinct CDR3 sequences, roughly 46% of which appear only once. As to time point: after preoperative PTX-NDP chemotherapy. This specimen was collected from a patient given preoperative chemotherapy. The receptor source for this set is a human donor with esophageal squamous cell carcinoma. The donor label of this sample is uncertain.

Within the sample, this clonotype is medium-sized. CDR3 sequence: CASSPGQGFTDTQYF. CDR3 DNA sequence: TGTGCCAGCAGCCCGGGACAGGGGTTTACAGATACGCAGTATTTT. The rearrangement uses TRBV7-2 and TRBJ2-3; the match to TRBD1 covers 10 bases. The CDR3 is 15 residues long. The germline V gene encodes CDR1 SGHTA and CDR2 FQGNSA. Trimming took 5 bases from V and 3 from J; bases not matched to a gene: 5.

The rearrangement joins TRBV6-5 to TRBJ2-1; 12 bases line up with TRBD1. Germline lookup yields CDR1 MNHEY and CDR2 SVGAGI. This CDR3 has 17 amino acids. V lost 2 bases to trimming and J lost 8 bases; unmatched junction nucleotides: 10. The CDR3 loop is CASSYLPGTGGEDEQFF. CDR3 DNA sequence: TGTGCCAGCAGTTACCTGCCCGGGACAGGGGGCGAGGATGAGCAGTTCTTC.

Concerning this clonotype: The conserved closing phenylalanine or tryptophan is absent in this CDR3, likely reflecting a read error. The DNA is left out, because the CDR3 cannot be placed on it with certainty; the CDR3 is given as TCRdb lists it. The gene calls are TRBV7-2 and TRBJ2-5; TRBD2, the table's D call, lacks a check against the DNA. From germline, CDR1 is SGHTA and CDR2 FQGNSA. The CDR3 length equals 14 residues, ends included. The CDR3 region is CATGPAGGPASQYS.

Notes on this clonotype: Relative to the germline gene, one junction end is altered; a read error may explain this. V is TRBV6-5 and J is TRBJ2-5; TRBD1 might be the D (6 bases). The length of the CDR3 is 12 residues. Germline V lookup: CDR1 MNHEY, CDR2 SVGAGI. The CDR3 loop reads CASSYSLGAQFF. The CDR3 DNA reads as TGTGCCAGCAGTTACTCGCTGGGGGCCCAATTCTTC.

The genes are TRBV7-3 and TRBJ2-3; TRBD2 matches at 13 bases. The CDR3 runs to 17 residues. Germline V gives CDR1 SGHTA, CDR2 FQGTGA. Losses at the gene ends were 0 bases for V and 5 bases for J; bases not matched to a gene: 5. This chain's CDR3 is CASSLTRTSGSGDTQYF. The CDR3 DNA follows: TGTGCCAGCAGCTTAACCCGGACTAGCGGGAGCGGAGATACGCAGTATTTT.

On this clonotype: The conserved phenylalanine or tryptophan is not found at the CDR3 terminus, so this likely reflects a read error. The chain carries TRBV7-2 and TRBJ2-5; maybe TRBD1 (6 bases). The last part of the DNA fits TRBJ2-1 better; the J call may be wrong. The CDR3 length is 14 residues. Looked up from germline, CDR1 is SGHTA and CDR2 is FQGNSA. The CDR3 bases are TGTGCCAGCAGCCCTACCGGGGACAAAGCGTCCCAGTTCTCG. Translating it yields CASSPTGDKASQFS.

This sequence joins TRBV6-1 and TRBJ2-3; TRBD2 matches at 8 bases. The V gene's germline CDR1 is MNHNS and CDR2 SASEGT. CDR3 length: 15 amino acids. The J segment lost 0 bases and the V segment lost 6 bases, leaving 5 bases of the junction unmatched. This CDR3 is CASRGAGASTDTQYF. In nucleotides, the CDR3 is TGTGCCAGCAGGGGAGCGGGAGCAAGCACAGATACGCAGTATTTT.

This clonotype was counted a few times. V usage is TRBV7-6 and J usage is TRBJ2-5; TRBD2 matches 8 bases. The CDR3 runs 16 residues. From germline, CDR1 is SGHVS and CDR2 FNYEAQ. Trimming took 3 bases from V and 3 from J; bases not matched to a gene: 9. CDR3 nucleotide sequence: TGTGCCAGCAGCTTGTCGGGGCTAGCGGGTAAAGAGACCCAGTACTTC. Protein: CASSLSGLAGKETQYF. The whole variable domain, filled in from reference TRBV7-6 and TRBJ2-5, reads GAGVSQSPRYKVTKRGQDVALRCDPISGHVSLYWYRQALGQGPEFLTYFNYEAQQDKSGLPNDRFSAERPEGSISTLTIQRTEQRDSAMYRCASSLSGLAGKETQYFGPGTRLLVL.

The chain recombines TRBV5-4 with TRBJ2-2; no firm D call. The CDR3 spans 13 residues. The V end was cut by 0 bases, the J end by 5 bases, with 5 bases between. From germline, CDR1 is SGHNT and CDR2 YYREEE (reference sequence). The CDR3: CASSLGATGELFF. DNA for the CDR3: TGTGCCAGCAGCTTGGGTGCTACCGGGGAGCTGTTTTTT.

On this clonotype: As the CDR3 is not closed by the conserved phenylalanine or tryptophan, this likely results from a read error. The limits of the CDR3 on the DNA are not certain, so only TCRdb's listed CDR3 is given. The chain combines TRBV27 with TRBJ2-5; the table's D call TRBD1 went unverified against the DNA. The V gene's germline CDR1 is MNHEY and CDR2 SMNVEV (reference sequence). The CDR3 totals 23 residues, both ends included. The CDR3 sequence: CASSLSGPTDWLGGLALQERRGG.

The chain is built from TRBV7-3 and TRBJ2-4; 7 bases fit TRBD2. CDR1 and CDR2 (germline): SGHTA, FQGTGA. This CDR3 comprises 15 residues. V was pared by 8 bases and J by 13 bases, with 20 bases of the junction left unmatched. The CDR3 reads CASVSGRGEKDTQYF. DNA for the CDR3: TGTGCCAGCGTCTCGGGGAGGGGAGAGAAAGACACGCAGTACTTC.

Of note for this clonotype: A read error may be the cause here, since a much bigger clone is one base away. The CDR3 DNA follows: TGTGCCAGCAGTCGACTAGGCAGGGCCCAGTTCTTC. This encodes CASSRLGRAQFF. The rearrangement uses TRBV12-3 or TRBV12-4 and TRBJ2-4; a weak D match, TRBD2 (6 bases). The J call may be mistaken, given a closer DNA end match to TRBJ2-1. The CDR3 spans 12 residues.

The V call is TRBV7-3, the J call TRBJ2-5; 7 bases line up with TRBD1. The CDR3 is 15 residues long. Trimming took 4 bases from V and 5 from J; bases not matched to a gene: 10. Germline V gene lookup returns CDR1 SGHTA and CDR2 FQGTGA. In DNA form, the CDR3 reads TGTGCCAGCAGCTCCCTGACAGGGACGGTCGAGACCCAGTACTTC. This encodes CASSSLTGTVETQYF.

The rearrangement uses TRBV7-8 and TRBJ2-3; tentative D call: TRBD2 (5 bases). Germline CDR1 is SGHVS and CDR2 is FQNEAQ. V lost 5 bases and J lost 1, with 13 bases in between. The CDR3 has 15 residues. This CDR3 is CASSLREGGTDTQYF. CDR3 in DNA: TGTGCCAGCAGCCTCCGTGAGGGAGGCACAGATACGCAGTATTTT.

There are a few counts of this clonotype. This sequence joins TRBV12-3 or TRBV12-4 and TRBJ2-5; D remains unclear. With 5 bases removed from V and 0 bases from J, the gap between germline ends came to 4 bases. CDR3 length equals 12 residues. The CDR3 nucleotides read TGTGCCAGCAGTCTAAACCAAGAGACCCAGTACTTC. This translates into CASSLNQETQYF.

The V and J genes are TRBV7-8 and TRBJ2-5; D call uncertain. Matching the DNA end better, TRBJ2-1 makes the J call doubtful. CDR1 is SGHVS, CDR2 FQNEAQ, per germline. There are 14 residues in the CDR3. CDR3 protein: CASGWATTKETQFF. The CDR3 DNA reads as TGTGCCAGCGGCTGGGCTACGACGAAAGAGACCCAGTTCTTC.

The chain couples TRBV7-9 to TRBJ1-2, with D maybe TRBD1 (6 bases). V lost 5 bases, J lost 5 bases, and 9 bases lay in between. The CDR3 has 12 residues. Germline lookup yields CDR1 SEHNR and CDR2 FQNEAQ (reference sequence). The CDR3 sequence is CASSPRGYGYTF. The CDR3 coding sequence is TGTGCCAGCAGCCCCAGGGGATATGGCTACACCTTC.

This clonotype is medium-sized within its sample. This chain uses TRBV7-2 with TRBJ2-3; 7 bases agree with TRBD1. The germline V gene has CDR1 SGHTA and CDR2 FQGNSA. J lost 3 bases, V lost 6 bases, and 6 bases had no gene match. This CDR3 comprises 14 residues. CDR3 region: CASRTGPQTDTQYF. CDR3 DNA: TGTGCCAGCAGGACAGGGCCCCAGACAGATACGCAGTATTTT.

Concerning this clonotype: At one end the junction does not follow the germline gene, possibly because of a read error. This chain uses TRBV7-9 with TRBJ2-5; 8 bases align to TRBD2. The germline CDR1 and CDR2 sequences are SEHNR and FQNEAQ (reference sequence). The CDR3 extends over 15 amino acids. CDR3 sequence reads: CASSFLAGEKDTQYF. CDR3 DNA: TGTGCCAGCAGCTTTCTAGCGGGTGAGAAAGATACCCAGTACTTC.

Concerning this clonotype: A read error may account for a junction end that differs from germline. The chain couples TRBV7-2 to TRBJ2-3; TRBD1 or TRBD2 may be the D gene (6 bases each). CDR1 is SGHTA, CDR2 FQGNSA, per germline. The CDR3 length is 16 residues. DNA of the CDR3: TGTGCCAGCGGGGGGCGCCGGGGGCGGAGCCCAGAGACCCAGTATTTC. Its protein product is CASGGRRGRSPETQYF. Full variable domain (rest looked up from reference TRBV7-2 and TRBJ2-3): GAGVSQSPSNKVTEKGKDVELRCDPISGHTALYWYRQSLGQGLEFLIYFQGNSAPDKSGLPSDRFSAERTGGSVSTLTIQRTQQEDSAVYLCASGGRRGRSPETQYFGPGTRLTVL.

This clonotype was counted ten times or more. V is TRBV7-2 and J is TRBJ2-5; TRBD2 matches at 8 bases. V lost 1 base and J lost 5; bases outside the gene matches: 9. Per the germline V gene, CDR1 is SGHTA and CDR2 is FQGNSA. This CDR3 is built from 16 residues. The CDR3 region has the DNA TGTGCCAGCAGCTTAGGGCTAGCGGGCCTTGGGGAGACCCAGTACTTC. This gives the protein CASSLGLAGLGETQYF.

The rearrangement uses TRBV6-1 and TRBJ2-2; maybe TRBD2 (6 bases). The end of the DNA aligns better with TRBJ2-3, so the J call may be wrong. Germline-derived CDR1 and CDR2 are MNHNS and SASEGT. This CDR3 region has 14 residues. The DNA for the CDR3 is TGTGCCAGCAGCCTGGGACTCAACACCGGTACGCAGTATTTT. Translating gives CASSLGLNTGTQYF.

In its sample, this clonotype is medium-sized. V usage is TRBV6-5 and J usage is TRBJ2-7; D is ambiguous. The CDR3 is made up of 16 amino acids. CDR1 and CDR2 from the germline V gene are MNHEY and SVGAGI. The V end lost 2 bases, the J end lost 0 bases, and 14 bases lay between the germline ends. The CDR3, as DNA: TGTGCCAGCAGTTACGGGGTTACAGCGAGCTCCTACGAGCAGTACTTC. This sequence encodes CASSYGVTASSYEQYF.

There are a few counts of this clonotype. CDR3 nucleotide sequence: TGTGCCAGCAGCTTAACTAGCGGGGGGGACGATGAGCAGTTCTTC. Translated, it gives CASSLTSGGDDEQFF. This sequence joins TRBV7-3 and TRBJ2-1, with TRBD2 identical over 11 bases. CDR1 is SGHTA and CDR2 is FQGTGA in the germline V gene. After removal of 0 bases from V and 8 bases from J, the junction contained 3 bases not matched to a gene. The CDR3 runs 15 residues.

V gene TRBV6-1 combines with J gene TRBJ2-5; D not resolved. Germline assignment: CDR1 MNHNS and CDR2 SASEGT. V was pared by 5 bases and J by 1 base, with 14 bases between. CDR3 length equals 15 residues. This chain's CDR3 is CASSTPTRGQETQYF. CDR3 DNA: TGTGCCAGCAGTACCCCAACCCGCGGCCAAGAGACCCAGTACTTC.

In the case of this clonotype: One end of the junction is discordant with germline, which a read error may explain. The chain links TRBV7-8 to TRBJ2-5; TRBD2 matches 13 bases. In germline, CDR1 is SGHVS, CDR2 FQNEAQ. CDR3 length: 14 residues. CDR3 nucleotide sequence: TGTGCCAGCAGCGTTGGGACTAGCGGGGCGTCCCGGCATTTC. Amino acids: CASSVGTSGASRHF.

In DNA form, the CDR3 reads TGTGCCAGCAGCCCCGCGGGACAGGGGTATAGCACAGATACGCAGTATTTT. This codes for CASSPAGQGYSTDTQYF. This chain uses TRBV7-6 with TRBJ2-3, with TRBD1 matching 10 bases. Trimming cost V 5 bases and J 0 bases; bases outside gene matches: 8. This CDR3 region has 17 residues. In germline, CDR1 is SGHVS, CDR2 FNYEAQ.

The V call is TRBV7-8, the J call TRBJ2-4; 7 positions match TRBD2. CDR1 and CDR2 from the germline V gene are SGHVS and FQNEAQ. CDR3 length: 17 residues. J gave up 13 bases and V 8 bases, and 26 bases lay outside the gene matches. The CDR3 bases are TGTGCCAGCTGCGTGGGTTCCGGGGGGAGTGACCAAGACACCCAGTACTTC. This translates into CASCVGSGGSDQDTQYF.